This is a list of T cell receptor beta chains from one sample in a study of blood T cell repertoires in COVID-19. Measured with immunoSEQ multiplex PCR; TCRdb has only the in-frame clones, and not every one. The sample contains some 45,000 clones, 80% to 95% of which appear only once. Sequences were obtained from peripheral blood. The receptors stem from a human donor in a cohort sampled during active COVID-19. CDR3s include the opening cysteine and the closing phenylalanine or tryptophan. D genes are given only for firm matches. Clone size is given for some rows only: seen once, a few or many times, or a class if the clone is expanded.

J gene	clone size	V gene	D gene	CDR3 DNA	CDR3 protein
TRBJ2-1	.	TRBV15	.	TGTGCCACCAGCAGAGAGGCCACCAGGGGCGGGGAGCAGTTCTTC	CATSREATRGGEQFF
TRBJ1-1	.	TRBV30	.	TGTGCCTGGAGTGGAGCGGGGGGAGCTTTCTTT	CAWSGAGGAFF
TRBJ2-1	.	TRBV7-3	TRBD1	TGTGCCAGCTCCCCAGGGGGCTCGAATGAGCAGTTCTTC	CASSPGGSNEQFF
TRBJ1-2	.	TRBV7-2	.	TGTGCCAGCAGCTTAGTTGGCAGGGCCTCTGGCTACACCTTC	CASSLVGRASGYTF
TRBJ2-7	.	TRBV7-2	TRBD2	TGTGCCAGCAGCTTACCGGGAGGACTCGAGCAGTACTTC	CASSLPGGLEQYF
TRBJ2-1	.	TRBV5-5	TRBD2	TGTGCCAGCAGCTTGGCGTGGGCGGGAGGGAGCAATGAGCAGTTCTTC	CASSLAWAGGSNEQFF
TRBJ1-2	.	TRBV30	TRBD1	TGTGCCTCAACACCTCGGACAGGGCCGACTGGTGGCTACACCTTC	CASTPRTGPTGGYTF
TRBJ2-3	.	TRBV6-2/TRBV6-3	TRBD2	TGTGCCAGCAGTTACCTGCGGGAGGGAAAGAGGGATACGCAGTATTTT	CASSYLREGKRDTQYF
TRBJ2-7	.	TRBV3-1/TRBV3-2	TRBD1	TGTGCCAGCAGCCTCAGCATCGACAGGGGCTCCTACGAGCAGTACTTC	CASSLSIDRGSYEQYF
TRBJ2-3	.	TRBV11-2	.	TGTGCCAGCAGCACCCGTGGCGGGAGCACAGATACGCAGTATTTT	CASSTRGGSTDTQYF
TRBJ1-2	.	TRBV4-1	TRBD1	TGCGCCAGCAGCCAAACGGGACAGGGAGGCTATGGCTACACCTTC	CASSQTGQGGYGYTF
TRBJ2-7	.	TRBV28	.	TGTGCCAGCAGTTTTAGGGCTAGCGTTTACGAGCAGTACTTC	CASSFRASVYEQYF
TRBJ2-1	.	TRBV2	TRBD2	TGTGCCAGCAGTCCCGGGACTAGCGGGGCGAGTGAGCAGTTCTTC	CASSPGTSGASEQFF
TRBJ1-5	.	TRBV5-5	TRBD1	TGTGCCAGCAGCTACAGGGGGGGGTTGGAACAGCCCCAGCATTTT	CASSYRGGLEQPQHF
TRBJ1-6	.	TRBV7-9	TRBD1	TGTGCCAGCAGCTCGACAGGGAATAATTCACCCCTCCACTTT	CASSSTGNNSPLHF
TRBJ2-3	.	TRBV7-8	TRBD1	TGTGCCAGCAGCTTTCCCCGGACAGGAGGCACAGATACGCAGTATTTT	CASSFPRTGGTDTQYF
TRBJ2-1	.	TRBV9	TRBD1	TGTGCCAGCAGCCATGACAGGGGGCACTGGAATGAGCAGTTCTTC	CASSHDRGHWNEQFF
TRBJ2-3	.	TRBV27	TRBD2	TGTGCCAGCAGTTTATTCCCCCAAAGGGCGGGGGGTGACGGTACGCAGTATTTT	CASSLFPQRAGGDGTQYF
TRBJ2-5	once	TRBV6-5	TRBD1	TGTGCCAGCACCCCGGACAGGGGGGGGACCCAGTACTTC	CASTPDRGGTQYF
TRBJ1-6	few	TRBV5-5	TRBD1	TGTGCCAGCAGCTTGGCCAGTGCAGGGGGCGGTACCCTCCACTTT	CASSLASAGGGTLHF